What follows are 27 T cell receptor beta chains derived from one specimen sequenced in a study of molecular identifiers for immune sequencing clone quantification. TCRdb used MiXCR to reprocess the PCR reads, holding one entry per CDR3 protein. The sample has about 500,000 distinct CDR3 sequences; over 20% are singletons. Sequencing used naive CD8+ T cells from blood, with Jurkat cell RNA spiked in. As to subset: FACS-sorted CD8+CD4-CCR7+CD45RA+ naive T cells. Every receptor here comes from a human donor in good health. Some libraries in this study had Jurkat cell RNA spiked in.

This clonotype appeared many times. V and J are TRBV27 and TRBJ1-2; TRBD1 matches at 7 bases. In germline, CDR1 is MNHEY, CDR2 SMNVEV (reference sequence). The CDR3 length is 14 residues. With V trimmed by 2 bases and J by 4 bases, 4 bases remained unmatched. The CDR3 bases are TGTGCCAGCAGTTTAGGAGGGGGCGCCTATGGCTACACCTTC. It encodes CASSLGGGAYGYTF.

To note about this clonotype: This sequence may be a read error, since a much larger clone differs from it by one base. The chain combines TRBV19 with TRBJ1-1; D call uncertain. Germline CDR1 is LNHDA and CDR2 is SQIVND (reference sequence). The CDR3 length is 12 residues. Written as DNA, the CDR3 is TGTGCCACCACGGGCGGCGTCACTGAAGCTCTCTTT. Translating gives CATTGGVTEALF. The variable domain in full, with the rest retrieved from reference TRBV19 and TRBJ1-1, is DGGITQSPKYLFRKEGQNVTLSCEQNLNHDAMYWYRQDPGQGLRLIYYSQIVNDFQKGDIAEGYSVSREKKESFPLTVTSAQKNPTAFYLCATTGGVTEALFGQGTRLTVV.

This clonotype showed up many times. The chain couples TRBV6-1 to TRBJ1-1, with D perhaps matching TRBD1 (6 bases). This CDR3 spans 14 amino acids. Trimming shortened V by 4 bases and J by 3 bases, and 12 bases separated the two germline ends. Looked up from germline, CDR1 is MNHNS and CDR2 is SASEGT. CDR3 region: CASSAEGGYTEAFF. CDR3 nucleotides: TGTGCCAGCAGTGCGGAGGGGGGGTACACTGAAGCTTTCTTT.

This clonotype was observed at least ten times. This chain links TRBV12-3 or TRBV12-4 with TRBJ2-3; a possible D gene is TRBD2 (5 bases). Trimming took off 2 bases at V and 2 bases at J, with 17 bases between the two ends. The CDR3 has 17 residues. The CDR3 protein is CASSLYLAPRATDTQYF. DNA of the CDR3: TGTGCCAGCAGTTTATATTTAGCGCCAAGAGCCACAGATACGCAGTATTTT.

Regarding this clonotype: The final CDR3 position lacks the conserved phenylalanine or tryptophan, pointing to a likely read error. The J gene is TRBJ2-3, the V gene TRBV27, with D uncertain. The germline V and J ends were trimmed by 7 bases and 3 bases, with 11 bases remaining between them. Germline-derived CDR1 and CDR2 are MNHEY and SMNVEV (reference sequence). The CDR3 totals 13 residues. Here the CDR3 DNA reads TGTGCCAGCAATCCTCTAGGGACAGATACGCAGTATTCT. Its translation is CASNPLGTDTQYS.

About this clonotype itself: A much bigger clone sits one base away, suggesting this may be a read error. The chain links TRBV6-2 or TRBV6-3 to TRBJ2-7; perhaps TRBD2 as D (6 bases). The CDR3 has 14 residues. V lost 6 bases and J lost 0, with 12 bases in between. Germline V gene lookup returns CDR1 MNHEY and CDR2 SVGEGT. The CDR3 region has the DNA TGTGCCAGCAGCCGAGCGGGCCGCTCCTACGAGCAGTACTTC. Its protein product is CASSRAGRSYEQYF.

The genes are TRBV20-1 and TRBJ2-7, with a tentative D call TRBD1 (5 bases). V lost 4 bases to trimming and J lost 6 bases, with 28 bases between them. CDR3 length: 17 residues. The germline V gene encodes CDR1 DFQATT and CDR2 SNEGSKA (reference sequence). The chain's CDR3 is CSANPPVLDSHQAEQYF. For the CDR3, the DNA is TGCAGTGCTAACCCCCCTGTCCTAGACAGCCACCAAGCCGAGCAGTACTTC.

The chain employs TRBV28 and TRBJ2-3; 9 nucleotides agree with TRBD2. Germline lookup yields CDR1 MDHEN and CDR2 SYDVKM. The CDR3 is made up of 14 amino acids. The V and J ends lost 7 bases and 5 bases, in that order; junction bases with no gene match: 7. CDR3 loop: CASMAGGPIDTQYF. In DNA form, the CDR3 reads TGTGCCAGCATGGCGGGAGGGCCAATAGATACGCAGTATTTT.

This clonotype was detected many times. The rearrangement joins TRBV2 to TRBJ2-6, with TRBD2 identical over 7 bases. Germline CDR1 is SNHLY and CDR2 is FYNNEI. The CDR3 is 16 amino acids. The J segment lost 0 bases and the V segment lost 7 bases, leaving 6 bases of the junction unmatched. CDR3 coding DNA: TGTGCCAGCATCGAGGGACTACTCTCTGGGGCCAACGTCCTGACTTTC. Amino acids: CASIEGLLSGANVLTF.

This clonotype is a singleton in its sample. This chain joins TRBV4-1 and TRBJ2-7; no firm D call. The V gene's germline CDR1 is MGHRA and CDR2 YSYEKL. Trimming stripped 1 base from V and 3 bases from J, with 13 bases between. This CDR3 spans 15 amino acids. The CDR3 protein is CASSQGHSAGYEQYF. The CDR3 DNA reads as TGCGCCAGCAGCCAAGGACACTCCGCTGGCTACGAGCAGTACTTC.

On this clonotype itself: This may be a read error: a much more frequent sequence differs by one nucleotide. This chain uses TRBV14 with TRBJ2-5; the D is unclear. Germline CDR1 and CDR2: SGHDN and FVKESK. The CDR3 loop spans 15 amino acids. Trimming took 1 base from V and 0 from J, leaving 9 bases between them. The CDR3 DNA is TGTGCCAGCAGCCAAGGCGCGCACAACCAAGAGACCCAGTACTTC. It yields the protein CASSQGAHNQETQYF.

This clonotype has just a few counts. This chain uses TRBV4-1 with TRBJ1-5, with a possible D match to TRBD1 (6 bases). V was shortened by 0 bases and J by 2 bases, with 17 bases between the two germline ends. The germline V gene encodes CDR1 MGHRA and CDR2 YSYEKL. This CDR3 is built from 18 residues. CDR3 sequence: CASSQDPPLSGGNQPQHF. The CDR3 bases are TGCGCCAGCAGCCAAGATCCGCCACTCTCAGGGGGCAATCAGCCCCAGCATTTT.

This clonotype was counted many times. V and J are TRBV13 and TRBJ2-3, with 8 bases fitting TRBD2. The V gene's germline CDR1 is PRHDT and CDR2 FYEKMQ (reference sequence). After removal of 10 bases from V and 4 bases from J, the junction contained 4 bases not matched to a gene. The length of the CDR3 is 12 residues. For the CDR3, the DNA is TGTGCCATCGGCGGGAGGTCAGATACGCAGTATTTT. This sequence encodes CAIGGRSDTQYF.

This clonotype was recorded once. The CDR3 protein is CASSLVPGDARTQYF. The CDR3 DNA reads as TGTGCCAGCAGCCTCGTACCGGGAGACGCCCGGACCCAGTACTTC. The J gene is TRBJ2-5, the V gene TRBV6-2 or TRBV6-3, with a tentative D call TRBD2 (6 bases). Germline CDR1 reads MNHEY; CDR2 reads SVGEGT. The germline V and J ends were trimmed by 6 bases and 7 bases, with 21 bases remaining between them. CDR3 length: 15 amino acids.

Notes on this clonotype: One base away lies a much larger clone, so this may be a sequencing read error. The chain uses TRBV6-5 and TRBJ2-5; D is possibly TRBD1 (6 bases). Trimming removed 2 bases at V and 4 bases at J, with 11 bases between. The CDR3 contains 14 residues. Germline V gene sequence: CDR1 MNHEY, CDR2 SVGAGI. The CDR3 protein is CASSYQTGRETQYF. DNA of the CDR3: TGTGCCAGCAGTTACCAGACAGGACGAGAGACCCAGTACTTC.

Note on this clonotype: The missing conserved phenylalanine or tryptophan at the end of this CDR3 makes a read error likely. CDR3 sequence reads: CASSVGNYGYTL. In DNA, the CDR3 is TGTGCCAGCAGCGTAGGAAACTATGGCTACACCCTC. The chain uses TRBV9 and TRBJ1-2, with D unclear. Germline V CDR1 and CDR2: SGDLS, YYNGEE. This CDR3 region has 12 residues. Trimming removed 0 bases from V and 2 bases from J, with 2 bases in between.

About this clonotype: A much larger clone sits a single nucleotide away, making a read error possible. In this CDR3 the conserved last residue, phenylalanine or tryptophan, is missing, so a read error is likely. V usage is TRBV2 and J usage is TRBJ2-7; D is undetermined. The V end lost 7 bases, the J end lost 1 base, and 20 bases lay between the germline ends. The CDR3 covers 16 residues. The germline gives CDR1 SNHLY, CDR2 FYNNEI. As DNA, the CDR3 is TGTGCCAGCACCCCGTTTAGCTCGGGCAGTTCCTACGAGCAGTACCTC. This sequence encodes CASTPFSSGSSYEQYL.

This clonotype has ten or more counts. V and J are TRBV29-1 and TRBJ2-5; D remains unclear. V lost 0 bases, J lost 7 bases, and 9 bases lay in between. Germline V gene sequence: CDR1 SQVTM, CDR2 ANQGSEA. The CDR3 loop spans 12 amino acids. The CDR3 loop reads CSVEDVSVTQYF. The CDR3 DNA is TGCAGCGTTGAAGACGTGTCCGTGACCCAGTACTTC.

The rearrangement links TRBV7-2 to TRBJ2-7; TRBD2 is a possible D gene (5 bases). V was trimmed by 5 bases and J by 0 bases, leaving 17 bases between them. Germline V gene lookup returns CDR1 SGHTA and CDR2 FQGNSA. The CDR3 sequence is 16 residues long. The CDR3 DNA reads TGTGCCAGCAGCCTCGACGCAGCGGTCCTCTCCTACGAGCAGTACTTC. Translation gives CASSLDAAVLSYEQYF.

V gene TRBV11-2 combines with J gene TRBJ1-4; 9 nucleotides match TRBD1. Germline CDR1 is SGHAT and CDR2 is FQNNGV. The junction had 4 bases not matched to a gene; V was cut back by 3 bases and J by 8 bases. This CDR3 region has 14 residues. CDR3 amino acids: CASSLTGTGEKLFF. For the CDR3, the DNA is TGTGCCAGCAGCTTGACCGGGACAGGGGAAAAACTGTTTTTT.

This chain joins TRBV19 and TRBJ2-7; TRBD2 matches 7 bases. The germline CDR1 and CDR2 sequences are LNHDA and SQIVND (reference sequence). Unmatched junction bases numbered 4, after V lost 4 bases and J lost 4 bases. The CDR3 is 13 amino acids. CDR3 amino acids: CASSRSGGYEQYF. In DNA form, the CDR3 reads TGTGCCAGTAGTAGGTCGGGGGGTTACGAGCAGTACTTC.

As regards this clonotype: At one of its ends the junction is not consistent with the germline gene, which may arise from a read error. The chain has TRBV5-1 and TRBJ2-7; the match to TRBD1 covers 7 bases. The CDR3 is 15 residues long. Germline V lookup: CDR1 SGHRS, CDR2 YFSETQ. The CDR3 region is CAGSPGQGVSYEQYF. The CDR3 DNA is TGCGCCGGCAGCCCGGGGCAGGGGGTCTCCTACGAGCAGTACTTC.

This clonotype appeared many times. The chain uses TRBV7-9 and TRBJ2-7, with D possibly being TRBD2 (6 bases). The CDR3 is 11 amino acids. Germline V gene sequence: CDR1 SEHNR, CDR2 FQNEAQ (reference sequence). V was pared by 7 bases and J by 6 bases, with 10 bases between. The CDR3 protein is CASNSGGEQYF. The DNA for the CDR3 is TGTGCCAGCAACTCCGGGGGCGAGCAGTACTTC. Complete variable domain (other parts from reference TRBV7-9 and TRBJ2-7): DTGVSQNPRHKITKRGQNVTFRCDPISEHNRLYWYRQTLGQGPEFLTYFQNEAQLEKSRLLSDRFSAERPKGSFSTLEIQRTEQGDSAMYLCASNSGGEQYFGPGTRLTVT.

V and J are TRBV20-1 and TRBJ2-3; D not certain. The V gene lost 4 bases and the J gene lost 3 bases, with 20 bases spanning the gap. CDR1 is DFQATT, CDR2 SNEGSKA, per germline (reference sequence). CDR3 length: 16 amino acids. CDR3: CSANGNPFSRTDTQYF. CDR3 coding DNA: TGCAGTGCTAATGGCAACCCTTTCTCACGGACAGATACGCAGTATTTT.

The V gene is TRBV4-3, the J gene TRBJ2-1, with unresolved D. The V end lost 0 bases, the J end lost 8 bases, and 14 bases lay between the germline ends. The germline V gene encodes CDR1 LGHNA and CDR2 YSLEER. This CDR3 comprises 15 residues. CDR3 nucleotides: TGCGCCAGCAGCCAAGATTTTCCCAGCCACTATGAGCAGTTCTTC. Residues: CASSQDFPSHYEQFF.

In regard to this clonotype: The DNA is left out, because the CDR3 cannot be placed on it with certainty; the CDR3 is given as TCRdb lists it. The chain joins TRBV23-1 to TRBJ1-4. TRBV23-1 counts as an open reading frame of uncertain function. Termini included, the CDR3 measures 15 amino acids. The CDR3 sequence: CASSQPVGGLKNCFF.

This clonotype was seen at least ten times. The gene calls are TRBV7-9 and TRBJ1-2, with D perhaps matching TRBD1 (5 bases). The V gene lost 2 bases and the J gene lost 3 bases, with 10 bases spanning the gap. The length of the CDR3 is 14 residues. Germline CDR1 is SEHNR and CDR2 is FQNEAQ (reference sequence). This CDR3 is CASSLQGSDYGYTF. The CDR3 DNA sequence: TGTGCCAGCAGCTTACAGGGAAGTGACTATGGCTACACCTTC.